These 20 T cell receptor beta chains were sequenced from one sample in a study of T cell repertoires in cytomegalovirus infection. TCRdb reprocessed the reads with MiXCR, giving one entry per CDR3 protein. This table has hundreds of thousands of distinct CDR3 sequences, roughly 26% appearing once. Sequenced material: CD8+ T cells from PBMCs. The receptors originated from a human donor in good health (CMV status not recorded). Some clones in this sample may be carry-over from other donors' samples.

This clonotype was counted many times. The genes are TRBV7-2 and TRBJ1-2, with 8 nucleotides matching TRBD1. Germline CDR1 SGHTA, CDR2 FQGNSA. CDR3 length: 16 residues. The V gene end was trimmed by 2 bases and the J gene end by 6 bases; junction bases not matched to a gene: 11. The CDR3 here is CASSLTPTGVHHGYTF. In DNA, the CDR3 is TGTGCCAGCAGCTTAACGCCGACAGGGGTGCATCATGGCTACACCTTC. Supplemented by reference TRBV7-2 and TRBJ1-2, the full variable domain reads GAGVSQSPSNKVTEKGKDVELRCDPISGHTALYWYRQSLGQGLEFLIYFQGNSAPDKSGLPSDRFSAERTGGSVSTLTIQRTQQEDSAVYLCASSLTPTGVHHGYTFGSGTRLTVV.

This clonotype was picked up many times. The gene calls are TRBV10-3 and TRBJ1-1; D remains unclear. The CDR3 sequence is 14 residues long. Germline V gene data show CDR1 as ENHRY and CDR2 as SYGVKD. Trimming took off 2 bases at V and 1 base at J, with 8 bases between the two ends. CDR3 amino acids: CAISEGLGNTEAFF. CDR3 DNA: TGTGCCATCAGTGAGGGTTTGGGGAACACTGAAGCTTTCTTT.

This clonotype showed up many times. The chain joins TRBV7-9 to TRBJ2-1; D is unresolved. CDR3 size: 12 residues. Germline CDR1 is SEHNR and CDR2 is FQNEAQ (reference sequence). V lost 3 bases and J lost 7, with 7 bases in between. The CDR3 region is CASSFNQNEQFF. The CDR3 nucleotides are TGTGCCAGCAGCTTCAACCAAAATGAGCAGTTCTTC.

The CDR3 spells CATSNAVDTDTQYF. The CDR3 DNA sequence: TGTGCCACCAGCAACGCCGTAGACACAGATACGCAGTATTTT. The chain couples TRBV15 to TRBJ2-3; no clear D gene. V lost 4 bases and J 2 bases, leaving 10 bases between the germline ends. The germline V gene encodes CDR1 LNHNV and CDR2 YYDKDF (reference sequence). This CDR3 region has 14 residues.

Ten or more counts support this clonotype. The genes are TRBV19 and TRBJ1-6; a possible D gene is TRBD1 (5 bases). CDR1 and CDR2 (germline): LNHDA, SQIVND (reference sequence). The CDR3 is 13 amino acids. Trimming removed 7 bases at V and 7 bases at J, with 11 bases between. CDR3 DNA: TGTGCCAGTATCGGGGCATGGAATTCACCCCTCCACTTT. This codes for CASIGAWNSPLHF.

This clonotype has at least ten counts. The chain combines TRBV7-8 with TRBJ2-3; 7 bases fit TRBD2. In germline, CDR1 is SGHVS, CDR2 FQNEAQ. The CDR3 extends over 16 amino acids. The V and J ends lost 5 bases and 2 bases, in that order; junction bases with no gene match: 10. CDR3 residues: CASSPRSSGYTDTQYF. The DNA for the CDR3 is TGTGCCAGCAGCCCGAGGTCTAGCGGCTACACAGATACGCAGTATTTT.

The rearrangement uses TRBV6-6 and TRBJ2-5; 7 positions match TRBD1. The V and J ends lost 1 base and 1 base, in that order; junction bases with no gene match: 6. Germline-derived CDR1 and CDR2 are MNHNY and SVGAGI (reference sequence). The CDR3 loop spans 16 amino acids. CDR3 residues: CASSYLLTGSQETQYF. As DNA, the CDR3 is TGTGCCAGCAGTTACTTATTGACAGGGAGCCAAGAGACCCAGTACTTC.

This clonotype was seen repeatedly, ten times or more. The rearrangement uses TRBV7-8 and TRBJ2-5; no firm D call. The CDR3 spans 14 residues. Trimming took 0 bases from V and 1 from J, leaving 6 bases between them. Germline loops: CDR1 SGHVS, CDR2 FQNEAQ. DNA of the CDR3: TGTGCCAGCAGCTTAGCGGCGGTCCAAGAGACCCAGTACTTC. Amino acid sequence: CASSLAAVQETQYF.

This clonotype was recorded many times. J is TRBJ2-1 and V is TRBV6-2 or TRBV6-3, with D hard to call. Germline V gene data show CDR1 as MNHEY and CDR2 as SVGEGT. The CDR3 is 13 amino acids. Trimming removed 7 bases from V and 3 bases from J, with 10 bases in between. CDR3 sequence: CASIPTGYNEQFF. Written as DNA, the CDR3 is TGTGCCAGCATTCCGACTGGCTACAATGAGCAGTTCTTC.

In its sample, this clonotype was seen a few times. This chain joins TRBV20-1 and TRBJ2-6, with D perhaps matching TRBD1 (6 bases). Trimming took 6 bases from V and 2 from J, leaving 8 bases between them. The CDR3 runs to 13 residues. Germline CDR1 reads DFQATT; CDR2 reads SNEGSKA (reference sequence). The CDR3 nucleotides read TGCAGTGCCACAGGGACTGGGGCCAACGTCCTGACTTTC. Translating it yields CSATGTGANVLTF.

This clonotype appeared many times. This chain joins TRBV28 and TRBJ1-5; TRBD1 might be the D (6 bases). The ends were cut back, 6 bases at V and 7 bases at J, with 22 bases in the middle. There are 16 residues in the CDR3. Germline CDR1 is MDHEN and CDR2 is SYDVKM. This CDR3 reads CASSPNVQGLWQPQHF. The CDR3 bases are TGTGCCAGCAGCCCCAACGTACAGGGACTTTGGCAGCCCCAGCATTTT.

CDR3 loop: CASSILETPHSYNEQFF. The CDR3, as DNA: TGTGCCAGTAGTATCCTCGAGACGCCTCACTCCTACAATGAGCAGTTCTTC. The rearrangement uses TRBV19 and TRBJ2-1; no firm D call. V was clipped by 3 bases and J by 0 bases, with 15 bases between them. Per germline, CDR1 LNHDA and CDR2 SQIVND (reference sequence). The CDR3 totals 17 residues.

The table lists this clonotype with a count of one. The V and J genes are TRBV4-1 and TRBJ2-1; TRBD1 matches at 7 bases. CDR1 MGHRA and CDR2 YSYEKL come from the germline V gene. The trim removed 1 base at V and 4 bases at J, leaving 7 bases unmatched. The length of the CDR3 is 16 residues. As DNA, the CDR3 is TGCGCCAGCAGCCAAGGAGGGCAGGGGGATTACAATGAGCAGTTCTTC. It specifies CASSQGGQGDYNEQFF.

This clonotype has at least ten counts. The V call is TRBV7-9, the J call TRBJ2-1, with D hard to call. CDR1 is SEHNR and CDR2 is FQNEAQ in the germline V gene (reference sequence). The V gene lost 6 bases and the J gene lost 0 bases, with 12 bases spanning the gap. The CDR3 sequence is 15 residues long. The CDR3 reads CASSRGVSSYNEQFF. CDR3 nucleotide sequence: TGTGCCAGCAGTCGTGGAGTTAGCTCCTACAATGAGCAGTTCTTC.

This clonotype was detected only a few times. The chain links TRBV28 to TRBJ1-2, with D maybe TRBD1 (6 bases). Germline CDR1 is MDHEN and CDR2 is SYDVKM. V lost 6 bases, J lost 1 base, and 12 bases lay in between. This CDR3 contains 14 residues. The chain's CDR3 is CASRGTSNNYGYTF. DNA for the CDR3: TGTGCCAGCAGGGGGACAAGCAATAACTATGGCTACACCTTC.

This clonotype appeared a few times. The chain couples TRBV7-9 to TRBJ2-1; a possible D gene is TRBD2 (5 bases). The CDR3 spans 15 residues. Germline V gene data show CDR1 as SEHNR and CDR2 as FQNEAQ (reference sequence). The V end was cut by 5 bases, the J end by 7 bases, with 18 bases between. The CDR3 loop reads CASSGLASSGNEQFF. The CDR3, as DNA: TGTGCCAGCAGCGGCCTAGCTTCTTCGGGGAATGAGCAGTTCTTC.

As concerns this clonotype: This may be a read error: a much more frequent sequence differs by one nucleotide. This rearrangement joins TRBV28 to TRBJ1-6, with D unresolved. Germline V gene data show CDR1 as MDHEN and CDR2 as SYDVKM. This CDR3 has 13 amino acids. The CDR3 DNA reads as TGTGTCAGCACCCTGCTCAATAATTCACCCCTCCACTTT. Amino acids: CVSTLLNNSPLHF.

For the CDR3, the DNA is TGTGCCAGCAGTTTATCGATGGAGGAGGACACTGAAGCTTTCTTT. It codes for CASSLSMEEDTEAFF. This chain joins TRBV27 and TRBJ1-1; no definite D call. Germline lookup yields CDR1 MNHEY and CDR2 SMNVEV (reference sequence). CDR3 length equals 15 residues. V was clipped by 0 bases and J by 3 bases, with 11 bases between them.

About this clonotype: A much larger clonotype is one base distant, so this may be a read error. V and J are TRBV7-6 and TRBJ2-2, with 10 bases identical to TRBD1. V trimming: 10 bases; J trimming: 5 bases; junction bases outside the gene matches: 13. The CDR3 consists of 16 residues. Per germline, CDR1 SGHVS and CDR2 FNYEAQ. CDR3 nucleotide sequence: TGTGCCAACAGAAATCCGGGACAGGGGACAACCGGGGAGCTGTTTTTT. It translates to CANRNPGQGTTGELFF.

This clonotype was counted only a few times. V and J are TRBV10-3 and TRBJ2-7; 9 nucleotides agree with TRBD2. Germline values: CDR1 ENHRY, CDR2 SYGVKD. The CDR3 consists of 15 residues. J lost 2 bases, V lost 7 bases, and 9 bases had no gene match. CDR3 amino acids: CAINRSGGPAYEQYF. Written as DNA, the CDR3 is TGTGCCATCAATAGAAGCGGGGGGCCAGCCTACGAGCAGTACTTC.